Shown below are 31 T cell receptor beta chains from a single sample sequenced in a study of cytomegalovirus exposure and HLA in healthy donors. Use of 60 Vbeta and 13 Jbeta primers characterized the PCR. The method was immunoSEQ multiplex PCR; TCRdb's version includes in-frame clones alone and lacks a portion of them. The table lists some 190,000 clones, about 80% of them singletons. The specimen sequenced was PBMCs. Receptors originate from a woman younger than 45 in good health and CMV-seropositive.

This sequence joins TRBV28 and TRBJ2-3; D gene unclear. Per germline, CDR1 MDHEN and CDR2 SYDVKM. The CDR3 loop spans 13 amino acids. Between the trimmed V and J ends, which lost 3 bases and 6 bases, there was a span of 10 bases. The CDR3 bases are TGTGCCAGCAGTTTTTCTCCACACGATACGCAGTATTTT. This sequence encodes CASSFSPHDTQYF.

V and J are TRBV4-2 and TRBJ1-4, with TRBD1 as a possible D gene (5 bases). Germline assignment: CDR1 LGHNA and CDR2 YNFKEQ. This CDR3 has 13 residues. The germline V and J ends were trimmed by 4 bases and 8 bases, with 11 bases remaining between them. The CDR3 bases are TGTGCCAGCAGCCCCCCCGGGGGGGAAAAACTGTTTTTT. This codes for CASSPPGGEKLFF.

The V call is TRBV27, the J call TRBJ2-7; 9 nucleotides line up with TRBD1. The V and J ends lost 2 bases and 4 bases, in that order; junction bases with no gene match: 6. Germline CDR1 and CDR2: MNHEY and SMNVEV (reference sequence). The CDR3 length is 15 residues. CDR3 nucleotides: TGTGCCAGCAGTTTAAGGGGACAGGGTCTGTACGAGCAGTACTTC. This gives the protein CASSLRGQGLYEQYF.

The rearrangement uses TRBV30 and TRBJ2-1; D gene ambiguous. Trimming stripped 1 base from V and 9 bases from J, with 10 bases between. The CDR3 extends over 12 amino acids. CDR1 and CDR2 from the germline V gene are GTSNPN and SVGIG (reference sequence). The CDR3 DNA reads as TGTGCCTGGAGTGGATCCTATGGTGAGCAGTTCTTC. It codes for CAWSGSYGEQFF.

The V gene is TRBV5-6, the J gene TRBJ1-1, with a weak D call TRBD1 (5 bases). This CDR3 is 13 amino acids long. V was pared by 5 bases and J by 5 bases, with 13 bases between. In germline, CDR1 is SGHDT, CDR2 YYEEEE. The CDR3 DNA is TGTGCCAGCAGTCCGGGGGGGGGAACTGAAGCTTTCTTT. This translates into CASSPGGGTEAFF.

The chain is built from TRBV6-5 and TRBJ2-7; tentative D call: TRBD1 (6 bases). This CDR3 contains 14 residues. V dropped 8 bases and J dropped 7 bases, with 21 bases sitting between them. The V gene's germline CDR1 is MNHEY and CDR2 SVGAGI. The CDR3 nucleotides are TGTGCCAGCTCGGCCCGGGCAGGGGCTGGAGAGCAGTACTTC. Encoded protein: CASSARAGAGEQYF.

This chain connects TRBV11-2 to TRBJ1-3, with D unresolved. Between the trimmed V and J ends, which lost 5 bases and 4 bases, there was a span of 12 bases. Looked up from germline, CDR1 is SGHAT and CDR2 is FQNNGV. This CDR3 has 14 amino acids. The CDR3 loop is CASSRLVGGNTIYF. The CDR3 DNA follows: TGTGCCAGCAGCAGGCTCGTCGGGGGAAACACCATATATTTT.

This rearrangement joins TRBV4-1 to TRBJ2-1; D perhaps matches TRBD2 (6 bases). This CDR3 is built from 17 residues. V was pared by 1 base and J by 5 bases, with 18 bases between. CDR1 MGHRA and CDR2 YSYEKL come from the germline V gene. The CDR3 reads CASSQAGGGRGNNEQFF. CDR3 DNA: TGCGCCAGCAGCCAAGCGGGCGGTGGGCGGGGCAACAATGAGCAGTTCTTC.

V is TRBV6-1 and J is TRBJ2-1; D perhaps matches TRBD1 (5 bases). Trimming removed 7 bases from V and 15 bases from J, with 19 bases in between. Germline V lookup: CDR1 MNHNS, CDR2 SASEGT. The CDR3 totals 12 residues. CDR3 region: CASTTGVGLGFF. CDR3 in DNA: TGTGCCAGCACAACAGGAGTAGGTTTGGGGTTCTTC.

This chain connects TRBV27 to TRBJ1-1, with D maybe TRBD1 (5 bases). The ends were cut back, 3 bases at V and 1 base at J, with 9 bases in the middle. Germline V gene data show CDR1 as MNHEY and CDR2 as SMNVEV (reference sequence). This CDR3 spans 14 amino acids. The DNA of the CDR3 is TGTGCCAGCAGTTTCAGGGAAACGAACACTGAAGCTTTCTTT. Translation gives CASSFRETNTEAFF.

Only a few counts were recorded for this clone. The chain has TRBV28 and TRBJ2-7, with a possible D match to TRBD1 (6 bases). The CDR3 length is 15 residues. CDR1 and CDR2 from the germline V gene are MDHEN and SYDVKM. With 5 bases removed from V and 3 bases from J, the gap between germline ends came to 17 bases. CDR3 bases: TGTGCCAGCAGTCCTCACTCGGGACATGACTACGAGCAGTACTTC. Its translation is CASSPHSGHDYEQYF.

The chain joins TRBV7-3 to TRBJ1-2; D is ambiguous. This CDR3 comprises 13 residues. Germline CDR1 and CDR2: SGHTA and FQGTGA. The V end was cut by 4 bases, the J end by 8 bases, with 14 bases between. Here the CDR3 reads CASSSAPGRGYTF. The DNA for the CDR3 is TGTGCCAGCAGCTCTGCTCCGGGAAGGGGCTACACCTTC. The complete variable domain, with remaining parts taken from reference TRBV7-3 and TRBJ1-2, reads GAGVSQTPSNKVTEKGKYVELRCDPISGHTALYWYRQSLGQGPEFLIYFQGTGAADDSGLPNDRFFAVRPEGSVSTLKIQRTERGDSAVYLCASSSAPGRGYTFGSGTRLTVV.

The CDR3 loop reads CATGLAGAGTQYF. For the CDR3, the DNA is TGTGCCACCGGACTAGCGGGAGCCGGTACGCAGTATTTT. The chain combines TRBV14 with TRBJ2-3; TRBD2 agrees at 13 bases. V was clipped by 10 bases and J by 8 bases; unmatched bases: 6. CDR3 length: 13 residues. Germline loops: CDR1 SGHDN, CDR2 FVKESK.

The V gene is TRBV7-9, the J gene TRBJ2-5; 9 bases map to TRBD1. Germline assignment: CDR1 SEHNR and CDR2 FQNEAQ (reference sequence). The CDR3 runs 14 residues. Germline trimming cut 6 bases from V and 4 bases from J; bases unmatched to any gene: 6. Written as DNA, the CDR3 is TGTGCCAGCAGGTCTCGGACAGGGGTAGAGACCCAGTACTTC. This translates into CASRSRTGVETQYF.

Written as DNA, the CDR3 is TGCGCCAGCAGCCCGGGACTAGCGGGAGAGTACGAGCAGTACTTC. Residues: CASSPGLAGEYEQYF. J is TRBJ2-7 and V is TRBV5-1; 14 nucleotides agree with TRBD2. V was clipped by 4 bases and J by 4 bases; unmatched bases: 4. This CDR3 is built from 15 residues. Germline lookup yields CDR1 SGHRS and CDR2 YFSETQ.

The chain employs TRBV5-1 and TRBJ1-2, with 8 bases matching TRBD1. The ends lost 3 bases at V and 8 bases at J; junction bases unmatched: 12. The CDR3 covers 15 residues. Germline V gene data show CDR1 as SGHRS and CDR2 as YFSETQ. The CDR3 spells CASSSEAGGAGGYTF. The CDR3 nucleotides are TGCGCCAGCAGCTCCGAGGCAGGGGGCGCAGGAGGCTACACCTTC.

This clone was seen once. The chain employs TRBV10-2 and TRBJ2-3; TRBD2 might be the D (6 bases). The germline V and J ends were trimmed by 10 bases and 4 bases, with 15 bases remaining between them. CDR1 and CDR2 from the germline V gene are WSHSY and SAAADI. The CDR3 extends over 13 amino acids. The CDR3 coding sequence is TGCGCCACCGCGACTAGGGGAGCAGATACGCAGTATTTT. The encoded protein is CATATRGADTQYF.

This clone was seen only once. The rearrangement uses TRBV5-1 and TRBJ1-3; no firm D call. Per germline, CDR1 SGHRS and CDR2 YFSETQ. Deletions cut 0 bases from V and 4 bases from J, with 17 bases between. The CDR3 has 17 residues. The CDR3 region is CASSLVESGVTGNTIYF. In DNA, the CDR3 is TGCGCCAGCAGCTTGGTTGAGTCCGGGGTAACGGGAAACACCATATATTTT.

This chain uses TRBV6-4 with TRBJ1-5; D is ambiguous. Trimming took 10 bases from V and 5 from J, leaving 6 bases between them. This CDR3 spans 10 amino acids. Germline CDR1 and CDR2: MRHNA and SNTAGT. The CDR3 DNA reads as TGTGCCACACATTATCAGCCCCAGCATTTT. It codes for CATHYQPQHF.

This clone turned up a few times. V is TRBV30 and J is TRBJ1-5, with 8 bases matching TRBD1. The CDR3 runs 13 residues. Germline assignment: CDR1 GTSNPN and CDR2 SVGIG (reference sequence). After removal of 2 bases from V and 10 bases from J, the junction contained 7 bases not matched to a gene. The CDR3 DNA follows: TGTGCCTGGAGTTTAGGACAGGGCGGACCCCAGCATTTT. It is translated as CAWSLGQGGPQHF.

V and J are TRBV2 and TRBJ1-1; tentatively, D is TRBD1 (6 bases). This CDR3 is built from 14 residues. The germline gives CDR1 SNHLY, CDR2 FYNNEI. V gave up 8 bases and J gave up 1 base, with 14 bases separating them. The CDR3, as DNA: TGTGCCAGCGGGCGGGGGGCGCCGAACACTGAAGCTTTCTTT. Protein sequence: CASGRGAPNTEAFF.

This clone came up once. For the CDR3, the DNA is TGTGCCAGCAAAAGCGCACCCCATGAGCAGTTCTTC. Translating gives CASKSAPHEQFF. V and J are TRBV28 and TRBJ2-1, with no clear D. The CDR3 spans 12 residues. V was cut by 7 bases and J by 8 bases, with 12 bases left in between. The V gene's germline CDR1 is MDHEN and CDR2 SYDVKM.

Regarding this clone: Germline is not matched at one junction end, which may reflect a read error. This chain links TRBV28 with TRBJ2-7; 9 positions match TRBD1. CDR1 is MDHEN, CDR2 SYDVKM, per germline. The length of the CDR3 is 11 residues. In nucleotides, the CDR3 is TGTCCCAGGGACAGGGAGTACGAGCAGTACTTC. Translating gives CPRDREYEQYF. Complete variable domain (other parts from reference TRBV28 and TRBJ2-7): DVKVTQSSRYLVKRTGEKVFLECVQDMDHENMFWYRQDPGLGLRLIYFSYDVKMKEKGDIPEGYSVSREKKERFSLILESASTNQTSMYLCPRDREYEQYFGPGTRLTVT.

The rearrangement links TRBV28 to TRBJ1-5, with D hard to call. The CDR3 totals 15 residues. V was pared by 4 bases and J by 3 bases, with 13 bases between. CDR1 and CDR2 (germline): MDHEN, SYDVKM. CDR3: CASSSGLKANQPQHF. CDR3 DNA: TGTGCCAGCAGTTCGGGATTAAAGGCCAATCAGCCCCAGCATTTT.

This clone came up a few times. The chain employs TRBV4-2 and TRBJ2-7, with D possibly being TRBD2 (6 bases). This CDR3 contains 19 residues. Per the germline V gene, CDR1 is LGHNA and CDR2 is YNFKEQ. Trimming took 1 base from V and 6 from J, leaving 28 bases between them. The CDR3 sequence is CASSQVRSAGGTSLREQYF. CDR3 sequence (DNA): TGTGCCAGCAGCCAAGTTCGCTCCGCCGGGGGAACTAGTTTGCGCGAGCAGTACTTC.

The genes are TRBV6-1 and TRBJ1-6; weak D call: TRBD1 (5 bases). This CDR3 contains 14 residues. The germline V gene encodes CDR1 MNHNS and CDR2 SASEGT. V shed 1 base and J shed 9 bases, with 10 bases lying between them. In nucleotides, the CDR3 is TGTGCCAGCAGTGAAGGGGGCTGGAGTTCACCCCTCCACTTT. Its translation is CASSEGGWSSPLHF.

The rearrangement links TRBV6-5 to TRBJ1-2, with D tentatively TRBD1 (6 bases). Germline V gives CDR1 MNHEY, CDR2 SVGAGI. The CDR3 runs 13 residues. Trimming shortened V by 2 bases and J by 6 bases, and 10 bases separated the two germline ends. CDR3 nucleotide sequence: TGTGCCAGCAGTTACCGGAACAGGGATGGCTACACCTTC. Its protein product is CASSYRNRDGYTF.

The chain recombines TRBV11-2 with TRBJ1-3, with D perhaps matching TRBD1 (6 bases). Germline assignment: CDR1 SGHAT and CDR2 FQNNGV. This CDR3 contains 15 residues. The V end was cut by 5 bases, the J end by 3 bases, with 14 bases between. The CDR3 DNA sequence: TGTGCCAGCAGCAAAGGGGGGGCGAGTGGAAACACCATATATTTT. Translation gives CASSKGGASGNTIYF. The full variable domain, rest sourced from reference TRBV11-2 and TRBJ1-3, is EAGVAQSPRYKIIEKRQSVAFWCNPISGHATLYWYQQILGQGPKLLIQFQNNGVVDDSQLPKDRFSAERLKGVDSTLKIQPAKLEDSAVYLCASSKGGASGNTIYFGEGSWLTVV.

The V call is TRBV19, the J call TRBJ2-7, with 7 bases matching TRBD1. Per germline, CDR1 LNHDA and CDR2 SQIVND (reference sequence). Trimming removed 5 bases from V and 3 bases from J; junction bases left unmatched: 4. The CDR3 is made up of 13 amino acids. Here the CDR3 reads CASSSTGVYEQYF. DNA for the CDR3: TGTGCCAGTAGTTCAACAGGGGTCTACGAGCAGTACTTC.

J is TRBJ2-1 and V is TRBV9, with 10 bases that match TRBD2. V lost 3 bases and J lost 5; bases outside the gene matches: 5. Per the germline V gene, CDR1 is SGDLS and CDR2 is YYNGEE. The CDR3 has 15 amino acids. The CDR3 DNA sequence: TGTGCCAGCAGCGCTAGCGGGAGCATAGACAATGAGCAGTTCTTC. This sequence encodes CASSASGSIDNEQFF.

CDR3 coding DNA: TGTGCCAGCAGCCCGGGACAGGGGGCGGACGAGCAGTACTTC. This encodes CASSPGQGADEQYF. This sequence joins TRBV4-2 and TRBJ2-7, with 12 bases identical to TRBD1. Germline CDR1 is LGHNA and CDR2 is YNFKEQ. V shed 4 bases, J shed 5 bases, and the junction held 3 bases outside the gene matches. This CDR3 has 14 amino acids.